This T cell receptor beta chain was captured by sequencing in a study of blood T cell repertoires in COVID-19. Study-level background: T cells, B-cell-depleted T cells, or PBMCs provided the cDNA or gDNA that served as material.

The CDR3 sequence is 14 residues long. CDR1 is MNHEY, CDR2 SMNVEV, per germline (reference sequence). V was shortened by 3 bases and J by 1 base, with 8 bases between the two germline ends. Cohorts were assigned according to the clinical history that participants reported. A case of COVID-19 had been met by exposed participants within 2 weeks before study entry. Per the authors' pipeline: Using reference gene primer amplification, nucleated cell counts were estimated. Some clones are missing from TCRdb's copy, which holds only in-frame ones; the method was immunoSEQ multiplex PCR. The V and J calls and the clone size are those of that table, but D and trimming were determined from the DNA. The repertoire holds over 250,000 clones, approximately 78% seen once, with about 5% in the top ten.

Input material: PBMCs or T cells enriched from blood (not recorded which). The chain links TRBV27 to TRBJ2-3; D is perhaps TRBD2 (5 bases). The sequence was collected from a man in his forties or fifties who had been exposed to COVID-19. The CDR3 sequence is CASSFSGGTDTQYF. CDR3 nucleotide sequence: TGTGCCAGCAGTTTCTCCGGGGGCACAGATACGCAGTATTTT.